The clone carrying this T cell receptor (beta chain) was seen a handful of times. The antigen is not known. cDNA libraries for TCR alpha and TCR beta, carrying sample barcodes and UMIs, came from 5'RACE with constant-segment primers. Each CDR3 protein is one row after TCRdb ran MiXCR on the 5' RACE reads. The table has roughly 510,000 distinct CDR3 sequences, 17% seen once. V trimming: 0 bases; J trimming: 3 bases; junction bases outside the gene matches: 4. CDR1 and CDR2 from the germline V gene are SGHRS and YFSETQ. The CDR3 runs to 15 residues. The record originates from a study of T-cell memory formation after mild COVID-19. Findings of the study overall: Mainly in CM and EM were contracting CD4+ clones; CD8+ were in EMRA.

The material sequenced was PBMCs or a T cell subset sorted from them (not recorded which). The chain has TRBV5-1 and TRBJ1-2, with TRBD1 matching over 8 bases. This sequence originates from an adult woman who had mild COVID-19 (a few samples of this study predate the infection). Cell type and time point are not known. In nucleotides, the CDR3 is TGCGCCAGCAGCTTGGAGCCAGGGGGCGACTATGGCTACACCTTC. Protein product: CASSLEPGGDYGYTF.